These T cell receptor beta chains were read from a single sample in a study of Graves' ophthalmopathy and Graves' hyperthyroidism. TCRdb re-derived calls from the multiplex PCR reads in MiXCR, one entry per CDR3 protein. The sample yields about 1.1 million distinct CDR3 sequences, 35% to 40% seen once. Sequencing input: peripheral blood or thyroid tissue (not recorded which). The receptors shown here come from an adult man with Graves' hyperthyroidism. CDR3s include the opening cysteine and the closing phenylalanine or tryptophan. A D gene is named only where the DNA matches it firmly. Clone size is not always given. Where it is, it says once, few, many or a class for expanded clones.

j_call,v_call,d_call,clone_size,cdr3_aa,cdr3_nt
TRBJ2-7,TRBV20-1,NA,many,CSAPGGYEQYF,TGCAGTGCTCCGGGTGGCTACGAGCAGTACTTC
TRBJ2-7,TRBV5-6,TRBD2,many,CASSRGLLAHEQYF,TGTGCCAGCAGCAGGGGACTACTAGCCCACGAGCAGTACTTC
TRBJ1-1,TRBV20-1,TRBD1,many,CSARADRDTEAFF,TGCAGTGCTAGAGCCGACAGGGACACTGAAGCTTTCTTT
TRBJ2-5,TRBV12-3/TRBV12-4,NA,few,CASRLGPGLEEETQYF,TGTGCCAGCAGACTAGGACCGGGACTCGAGGAAGAGACCCAGTACTTC
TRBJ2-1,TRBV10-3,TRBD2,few,CAISYSGGFDNEQFF,TGTGCCATCAGCTATAGCGGGGGGTTCGACAATGAGCAGTTCTTC
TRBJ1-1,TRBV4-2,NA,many,CASSRPTGAEAEAFF,TGTGCCAGCAGCCGACCGACGGGGGCAGAAGCTGAAGCTTTCTTT
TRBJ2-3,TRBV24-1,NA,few,CATSGPDTQYF,TGTGCCACCAGTGGACCAGATACGCAGTATTTT
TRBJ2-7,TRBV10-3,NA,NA,CAIRAGAGPDRYEQYF,TGTGCCATCAGGGCGGGGGCGGGACCCGACAGGTACGAGCAGTACTTC
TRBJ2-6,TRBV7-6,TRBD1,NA,CASSMRGRGANVLTF,TGTGCCAGCAGCATGAGGGGGCGCGGGGCCAACGTCCTGACTTTC
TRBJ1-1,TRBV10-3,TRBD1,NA,CAIKGTGRTEAFF,TGTGCCATCAAGGGGACAGGGCGGACTGAAGCTTTCTTT
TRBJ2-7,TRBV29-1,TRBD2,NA,CSVPGLAGGHEYEQYF,TGCAGCGTACCGGGACTAGCGGGGGGCCACGAATACGAGCAGTACTTC
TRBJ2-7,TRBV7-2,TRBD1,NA,CASSLDFTGTDYEQYF,TGTGCCAGCAGCTTAGATTTTACCGGGACAGACTACGAGCAGTACTTC
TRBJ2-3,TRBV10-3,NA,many,CAGRDQSTDTQYF,TGTGCCGGTCGGGACCAAAGCACAGATACGCAGTATTTT
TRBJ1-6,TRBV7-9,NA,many,CASSLALRNNSPLHF,TGTGCCAGCAGCTTAGCGCTGAGGAATAATTCACCCCTCCACTTT
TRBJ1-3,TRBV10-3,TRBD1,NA,CASSGDRVGYGSTIYF,TGTGCCAGCAGTGGGGACAGGGTAGGATACGGGAGCACCATATATTTT
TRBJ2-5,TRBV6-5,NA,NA,CASSFQQGYRETQYF,TGTGCCAGCAGTTTCCAGCAGGGGTACCGAGAGACCCAGTACTTC
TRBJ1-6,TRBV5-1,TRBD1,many,CASSLGPGQGRNNSPLHF,TGCGCCAGCAGCTTGGGCCCGGGACAGGGGAGGAATAATTCACCCCTCCACTTT
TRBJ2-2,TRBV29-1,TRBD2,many,CSVVASGRALTGELFF,TGCAGCGTTGTAGCTAGCGGGAGGGCCTTAACCGGGGAGCTGTTTTTT
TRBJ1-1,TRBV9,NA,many,CASSVVAENTEAFF,TGTGCCAGCAGCGTAGTCGCGGAGAACACTGAAGCTTTCTTT
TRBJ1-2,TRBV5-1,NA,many,CASSLDGGYGGYTF,TGCGCCAGCAGCTTGGACGGTGGTTACGGTGGCTACACCTTC
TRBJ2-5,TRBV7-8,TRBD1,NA,CASSQALLTGGKETQYF,TGTGCCAGCAGCCAGGCCTTGCTGACAGGGGGGAAAGAGACCCAGTACTTC
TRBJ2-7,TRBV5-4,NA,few,CASSLYRRAGYEQYF,TGTGCCAGCAGCTTGTACCGGCGGGCCGGTTACGAGCAGTACTTC